Below, one T cell receptor beta chain is given with its context. The antigen remains undetermined. This table comes from immunoSEQ multiplex PCR, and its TCRdb copy is limited to in-frame clones, with some not included. The sample lists about 1,500,000 clones, roughly 96% seen once, with approximately 1.1% in the top ten. Germline CDR1 and CDR2: SGHRS and YFSETQ. Between the trimmed V and J ends, which lost 5 bases and 1 base, there was a span of 9 bases. The CDR3 consists of 14 residues. The data belong to a study of shared clonotypes between healthy human individuals. General study findings and limits: In a few donors, around 5% of naive CD4 clonotypes appeared in common. The expectation was that sequencing depth would affect clonotype sharing among donors. All-four-donor shared clonotypes had higher generation probabilities than non-shared clonotypes did. The study sampled only blood, and tissue repertoires likely differ.

This clonotype was sampled from a man between 25 and 39 years old in good health. Sequencing input: naive CD4+ T cells sorted from blood. Described subset: CD45RA+ positively selected. The chain joins TRBV5-1 to TRBJ2-2, with D unclear. In nucleotides, the CDR3 is TGCGCCAGCAGGTCCTCGGTGAACACCGGGGAGCTGTTTTTT. This encodes CASRSSVNTGELFF.